A single sample gave rise to the 6 T cell receptor beta chains below, sequenced in a study of cytomegalovirus exposure and HLA in healthy donors. PCR involved 60 Vbeta and 13 Jbeta primers. Sequencing used immunoSEQ multiplex PCR; TCRdb keeps in-frame clones, though not all of them. The sample lists some 100,000 clones; about four fifths were seen once. Sequenced input: PBMCs. The receptors here all came from a female donor in good health and CMV-seropositive.

The gene calls are TRBV5-1 and TRBJ2-7; TRBD2 matches 12 bases. The germline V gene encodes CDR1 SGHRS and CDR2 YFSETQ. CDR3 size: 16 residues. V lost 8 bases to trimming and J lost 0 bases; unmatched junction nucleotides: 9. This CDR3 is CARRTSGTLSSYEQYF. The DNA of the CDR3 is TGCGCCAGAAGGACTAGCGGGACTCTTTCCTCCTACGAGCAGTACTTC.

The sample holds one count of this clone. This chain joins TRBV7-9 and TRBJ1-2; 9 nucleotides align to TRBD1. CDR3 length: 14 amino acids. Trimming removed 3 bases from V and 8 bases from J; junction bases left unmatched: 7. Germline V gives CDR1 SEHNR, CDR2 FQNEAQ (reference sequence). The CDR3, as DNA: TGTGCCAGCAGCTTTTCGGGACAGGGCCGGGGCTACACCTTC. This gives the protein CASSFSGQGRGYTF.

This clone has a handful of counts. The chain employs TRBV7-2 and TRBJ2-1, with D unclear. Germline CDR1 SGHTA, CDR2 FQGNSA. Deletions cut 5 bases from V and 4 bases from J, with 9 bases between. The CDR3 consists of 13 residues. DNA for the CDR3: TGTGCCAGCAGCCAAACAGATTACAATGAGCAGTTCTTC. This encodes CASSQTDYNEQFF.

The chain employs TRBV27 and TRBJ2-7; TRBD1 matches at 7 bases. With V trimmed by 3 bases and J by 1 base, 6 bases remained unmatched. The CDR3 extends over 15 amino acids. From germline, CDR1 is MNHEY and CDR2 SMNVEV (reference sequence). Written as DNA, the CDR3 is TGTGCCAGCAGTTTCAGACAGGGAAGTTCCTACGAGCAGTACTTC. Protein: CASSFRQGSSYEQYF.

Turning to this clone: Other DNA sequences from this sample encode an identical CDR3 as well. The genes are TRBV6-6 and TRBJ1-5, with D tentatively TRBD1 (5 bases). The germline V gene has CDR1 MNHNY and CDR2 SVGAGI (reference sequence). With 0 bases removed from V and 7 bases from J, the gap between germline ends came to 13 bases. The CDR3 runs 15 residues. This CDR3 is CASSYSGQGGQPQHF. CDR3 bases: TGTGCCAGCAGTTACTCGGGGCAGGGAGGCCAGCCCCAGCATTTT.

The chain is built from TRBV19 and TRBJ2-1; TRBD2 matches 13 bases. Germline CDR1 is LNHDA and CDR2 is SQIVND (reference sequence). This CDR3 comprises 16 residues. V shed 5 bases and J 4 bases; nucleotides not matched to a gene: 5. The CDR3 loop reads CASSPLLAGGYNEQFF. CDR3 DNA sequence: TGTGCCAGTAGTCCTCTACTAGCGGGAGGGTACAATGAGCAGTTCTTC.